A single T cell receptor (beta chain) is shown here with its context. Its antigen is undetermined. Clones were sequenced by immunoSEQ multiplex PCR, and TCRdb holds only the in-frame ones, with some missing. Of some 160,000 clones listed, roughly 91% are singletons. Trimming pared 6 bases from V and 3 bases from J, leaving 8 bases between. From germline, CDR1 is MNHEY and CDR2 SVGAGI. The CDR3 length is 12 residues. These data originate in a study of cytomegalovirus exposure and HLA in healthy donors. Points from the study as a whole: The study labeled more than 150 TCR beta chains cytomegalovirus-associated.

This receptor was taken from a man younger than 35 in good health and CMV-seronegative. This chain joins TRBV6-5 and TRBJ1-2; D ambiguous. The sequenced sample was PBMCs. The CDR3 bases are TGTGCCAGCAGCCTGTCCGACTATGGCTACACCTTC. Translation: CASSLSDYGYTF.